The source of this TCR beta chain is a study of cytomegalovirus exposure and HLA in healthy donors. Amplification used 60 Vbeta primers and 13 Jbeta primers. Profiled with immunoSEQ multiplex PCR; TCRdb holds only in-frame clones, not every one. The sample holds 150,000 to 200,000 clones, around 80% seen once. The sample comprised PBMCs. This receptor was identified in a man between 18 and 35 years old in good health and CMV-seronegative.

This CDR3 reads CASSWPGRSNQPQHF. The CDR3 DNA is TGCGCCAGCAGTTGGCCGGGTCGGAGCAATCAGCCCCAGCATTTT. The chain recombines TRBV23-1 with TRBJ1-5; D gene uncertain. TRBV23-1 is placed among ORFs of uncertain function. The length of the CDR3 is 15 residues. Trimming removed 5 bases from V and 1 base from J, with 12 bases in between.